One and the same sample provided the 2 T cell receptor beta chains below, sequenced in a study of blood T cell repertoires in COVID-19. The repertoire was sequenced with immunoSEQ multiplex PCR; TCRdb's copy has only in-frame clones and lacks some. The sample consists of under 300,000 clones, approximately 86% of them appearing once. Sequencing was done on a sample of peripheral blood. The receptors originated from a woman in her thirties with acute or convalescent COVID-19.

The table lists this clone with a count of one. This chain connects TRBV5-4 to TRBJ1-1, with TRBD1 matching 8 bases. The CDR3 runs to 15 residues. The germline V gene encodes CDR1 SGHNT and CDR2 YYREEE (reference sequence). Trimming at V came to 0 bases and at J to 3 bases, leaving 4 bases not matched to a gene. The CDR3 spells CASSLGQGLHTEAFF. The CDR3 bases are TGTGCCAGCAGCTTGGGACAGGGGTTACACACTGAAGCTTTCTTT.

The rearrangement joins TRBV5-6 to TRBJ1-2; 7 positions agree with TRBD1. The CDR3 extends over 15 amino acids. V trimming: 3 bases; J trimming: 4 bases; junction bases outside the gene matches: 9. CDR1 SGHDT and CDR2 YYEEEE come from the germline V gene. The CDR3 DNA follows: TGTGCCAGCAGCTCACAATTACAGGGGACCTATGGCTACACCTTC. Residues: CASSSQLQGTYGYTF.